This T cell receptor (beta chain) was identified during a study of T cell changes during pregnancy in multiple sclerosis. Trimming stripped 2 bases from V and 0 bases from J, with 10 bases between. Germline loops: CDR1 MNHNS, CDR2 SASEGT. The CDR3 extends over 15 amino acids. Some clones are missing from TCRdb's copy, which holds only in-frame ones; the method was immunoSEQ multiplex PCR. This table has around 110,000 clones, roughly 92% appearing once. The TCR originated in a female donor with multiple sclerosis, enrolled in a pregnancy study. The V call is TRBV6-1, the J call TRBJ1-2, with D hard to call. The source was peripheral blood, collected in the third trimester of pregnancy. CDR3 protein: CASSELAFTNYGYTF. The CDR3 nucleotides are TGTGCCAGCAGTGAATTGGCCTTTACTAACTATGGCTACACCTTC.